This TCR beta chain was sequenced in a study of blood T cells in healthy people across ages. Using a J-beta primer mix together with a sample-barcoded 5' primer, a second PCR was run for roughly 7 to 12 cycles. Every sample gave at least 3 million paired-end reads containing CDR3. TCRdb re-derived calls from the 5' RACE reads in MiXCR, one entry per CDR3 protein. This sample yields about a million distinct CDR3 sequences, of which 45% to 50% are seen a single time; around 15% belongs to the top ten. Whole-study results and caveats: The study found more naive CD4+ cells and higher diversity in long-lived than aged donors.

Germline V lookup: CDR1 LGHDT, CDR2 YNNKEL (reference sequence). V gave up 0 bases and J gave up 8 bases, with 14 bases separating them. There are 15 residues in the CDR3. This clonotype has just a few counts. Its target is not known. The V call is TRBV3-1, the J call TRBJ2-4; D call uncertain. The sequencing input was blood. This clonotype was sampled from a man aged 25-45 years in good health. The CDR3 spells CASSQDRVQAHIQYF. In nucleotides, the CDR3 is TGTGCCAGCAGCCAAGATCGGGTCCAAGCCCACATTCAGTACTTC.